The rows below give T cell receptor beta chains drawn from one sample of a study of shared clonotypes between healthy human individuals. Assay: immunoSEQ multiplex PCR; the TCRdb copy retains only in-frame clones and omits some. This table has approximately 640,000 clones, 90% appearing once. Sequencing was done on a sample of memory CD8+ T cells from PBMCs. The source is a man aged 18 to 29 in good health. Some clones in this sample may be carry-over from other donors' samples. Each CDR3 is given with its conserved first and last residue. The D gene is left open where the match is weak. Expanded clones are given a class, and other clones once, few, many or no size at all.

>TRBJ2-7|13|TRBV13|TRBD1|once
TGTGCCACCGGACAGGGAGCCACCTACGAGCAGTACTTC
CATGQGATYEQYF
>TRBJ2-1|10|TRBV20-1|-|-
TGCAGTGCCGAGGGGAATGAGCAGTTCTTC
CSAEGNEQFF
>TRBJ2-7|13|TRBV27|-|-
TGTGCCAGCAGTTTGAGACAACCTTACGAGCAGTACTTC
CASSLRQPYEQYF
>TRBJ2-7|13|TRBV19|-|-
TGTGCCAGTAGTATAGCTGCTCCCTACGAGCAGTACTTC
CASSIAAPYEQYF
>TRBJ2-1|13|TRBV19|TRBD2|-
TGTGCCAGTAGTTTCGGACTAGTCAATGAGCAGTTCTTC
CASSFGLVNEQFF
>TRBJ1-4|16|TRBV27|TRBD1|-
TGTGCCAGCAGGCCCGACTCAGGGGGGACTAATGAAAAACTGTTTTTT
CASRPDSGGTNEKLFF
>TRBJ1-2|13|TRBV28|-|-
TGTGCCAGCAGTTTCTACGGGGCGGATGGCTACACCTTC
CASSFYGADGYTF
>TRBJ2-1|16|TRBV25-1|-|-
TGTGCCAGCAGTGCCGGACTCTTCAGCTCCTACAATGAGCAGTTCTTC
CASSAGLFSSYNEQFF
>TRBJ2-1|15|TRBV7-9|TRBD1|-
TGTGCCAGCAGCTCATACCGGGACAGGGGTAATGAGCAGTTCTTC
CASSSYRDRGNEQFF
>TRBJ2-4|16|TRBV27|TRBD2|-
TGTGCCAGCAGTTTATACTCGGGAGGGCCTCTAAACATTCAGTACTTC
CASSLYSGGPLNIQYF
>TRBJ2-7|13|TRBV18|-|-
TGTGCCAGCTTCGAATCGAGCTCCTACGAGCAGTACTTC
CASFESSSYEQYF
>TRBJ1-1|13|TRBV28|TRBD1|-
TGTGCCAGCAGTTTTACAGGGGACACTGAAGCTTTCTTT
CASSFTGDTEAFF
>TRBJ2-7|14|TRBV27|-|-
TGTGCCAGCAGTTTCCTCGGGACACCGTACGAGCAGTACTTC
CASSFLGTPYEQYF
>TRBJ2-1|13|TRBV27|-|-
TGTGCCAGCAGTTTAACCAGCAACAATGAGCAGTTCTTC
CASSLTSNNEQFF
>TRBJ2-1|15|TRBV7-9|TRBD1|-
TGTGCCAGCAGCGGACGGACAGGGGACAACAATGAGCAGTTCTTC
CASSGRTGDNNEQFF
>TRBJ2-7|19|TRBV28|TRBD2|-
TGTGCCAGCACCTCCCTCCTGAGACTAGCGGGCGGTGGCTCCTACGAGCAGTACTTC
CASTSLLRLAGGGSYEQYF
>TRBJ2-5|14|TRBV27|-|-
TGTGCCAGCAGTTTAATGACCCCCAGAGAGACCCAGTACTTC
CASSLMTPRETQYF
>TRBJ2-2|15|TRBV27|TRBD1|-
TGTGCCAGCAGCCCGACAGGGATGGTTCCCGGGGAGCTGTTTTTT
CASSPTGMVPGELFF